The source of this TCR beta chain is a study of blood T cell repertoires in COVID-19 (dated by TCRdb to between 2020 and 2021). As for the study more broadly: Samples covering the acute and convalescent phases of COVID-19 were provided by collaborators in the United States, Italy and Spain. The prospective study material was composed of cDNA or gDNA derived from T cells, B-cell-depleted T cells, or PBMCs. The dataset comprised deeply sampled blood TCRbeta repertoires from subjects exposed to, actively infected with, or recovered from COVID-19. The repertoires were made available in a free public database intended to serve as a resource for research on the immune response to SARS-CoV-2. The samples were drawn from two sources: the first 160 participants of the ongoing ImmuneRACE study, and 1,254 subjects contributed by 6 global collaborators. Sample metadata almost always included a de-identified subject ID, COVID-19 status, age in years and sex. HLA class I and class II types, where available, came from metadata supplied by the sample provider rather than from assay-based typing.

TCRbeta CDR3 regions were amplified from genomic DNA using the immunoSEQ Assay, a bias-controlled multiplex PCR. In the original analysis: Within the assay, amplification of reference gene primers was used to estimate how many nucleated cells each sample contained. Sequence reads were collapsed and filtered to measure the absolute abundance of every unique TCRbeta CDR3 rearrangement. For each sample, productive Simpson clonality was calculated by taking the square root of Simpson's diversity index across productive rearrangements. The clones in this table, taken by TCRdb from immuneACCESS, are in-frame only. Not every clone is retained; where verified, under half of the shortfall comes from an unresolved V gene, and the cause of the rest is unknown. That table is the source of V, J and clone size, and D and trimming were worked out from the DNA. The table for this sample lists 65,000 to 90,000 clones; around 85% of them were counted only once. In total, the top ten clones hold just over 8% of the sample.

Notes on this clone: Its target antigen remains unknown. No base-level quality is on record; no much larger clone is a single base apart.

Whole blood was collected in K2EDTA tubes by collaborating institutions according to the institutions' own protocols. For TCRbeta analysis, collaborators shipped samples as frozen whole blood, isolated PBMCs, or DNA extracted from either of those sample types. What the authors observed across the whole study: The quantity of clinical and demographic metadata differed by source and by participant and was supplied without curation.

Material for sequencing was peripheral blood. This clonotype was obtained from a man aged 25-45 years with acute or convalescent COVID-19.

The CDR3 corresponds to CASSFDRMNTEAFF. DNA sequence: TGTGCCAGCAGCTTCGACAGAATGAACACTGAAGCTTTCTTT. The chain is made from TRBV7-8 and TRBJ1-1; the best D guess is TRBD1, with 5 bases matching. CDR1 SGHVS and CDR2 FQNEAQ are derived from the germline V gene. V sheds 3 bases and J sheds 0 bases, leaving 8 bases between their ends. Its CDR3 holds 14 amino acids, cysteine through phenylalanine. CDR3 DNA only is kept here, 42 bases in frame from base 1.